The 4 T cell receptor beta chains below were found in one sample sequenced in a study of cytotoxic CD8 clonotypes in ibrutinib-treated CLL. Sequencing was performed with immunoSEQ multiplex PCR; in TCRdb, only in-frame clones are kept and a portion is missing. This table has 130,000 or so clones, about 80% appearing once. The specimen comprised PBMCs, sampled after 12 months of ibrutinib treatment. The source of these receptors is a human donor with chronic lymphocytic leukemia.

The CDR3 bases are TGTGCCAGCAGCGACGGGCCCAGCGGGAGGGGCGAGCAGTACTTC. Protein sequence: CASSDGPSGRGEQYF. This chain uses TRBV9 with TRBJ2-7; 10 bases fit TRBD2. The CDR3 runs to 15 residues. With 3 bases clipped from V and 6 bases from J, the junction kept 9 bases outside the gene matches. The germline V gene has CDR1 SGDLS and CDR2 YYNGEE. The whole variable domain, filled in from reference TRBV9 and TRBJ2-7, reads DSGVTQTPKHLITATGQRVTLRCSPRSGDLSVYWYQQSLDQGLQFLIQYYNGEERAKGNILERFSAQQFPDLHSELNLSSLELGDSALYFCASSDGPSGRGEQYFGPGTRLTVT.

The chain uses TRBV7-2 and TRBJ2-6; D perhaps matches TRBD2 (6 bases). The V and J ends lost 5 bases and 0 bases respectively, with 17 bases between them. The germline V gene has CDR1 SGHTA and CDR2 FQGNSA. This CDR3 has 18 amino acids. The CDR3 region has the DNA TGTGCCAGCAGCAAACAGGCGGGATTAGGCTCTGGGGCCAACGTCCTGACTTTC. This codes for CASSKQAGLGSGANVLTF.

This chain uses TRBV5-4 with TRBJ1-1; D gene unclear. V was pared by 1 base and J by 5 bases, with 9 bases between. Germline lookup yields CDR1 SGHNT and CDR2 YYREEE (reference sequence). The CDR3 is made up of 13 amino acids. CDR3 nucleotide sequence: TGTGCCAGCAGCTTGATAGGGAGGACTGAAGCTTTCTTT. This gives the protein CASSLIGRTEAFF.

V and J are TRBV6-5 and TRBJ1-3; 7 bases agree with TRBD1. CDR1 is MNHEY and CDR2 is SVGAGI in the germline V gene. Trimming removed 5 bases from V and 2 bases from J; junction bases left unmatched: 6. The CDR3 is 15 amino acids. The CDR3 nucleotides are TGTGCCAGCAGTCAGACAGGGTGGACTGGAAACACCATATATTTT. This translates into CASSQTGWTGNTIYF.